The 20 T cell receptor beta chains presented below share a single source sample, sequenced in a study of cytomegalovirus exposure and HLA in healthy donors. In the PCR, 60 Vbeta and 13 Jbeta primers were used. Some clones are missing from TCRdb's copy, which holds only in-frame ones; the method was immunoSEQ multiplex PCR. Of about 170,000 clones in the sample, approximately 76% were seen once. Sequencing was carried out using PBMCs. These TCRs come from a woman between 18 and 29 years old in good health and CMV-seropositive.

The V call is TRBV7-9, the J call TRBJ2-7; perhaps TRBD2 as D (5 bases). V shed 5 bases and J shed 2 bases, with 10 bases lying between them. This CDR3 spans 13 amino acids. Germline V gene sequence: CDR1 SEHNR, CDR2 FQNEAQ (reference sequence). CDR3 region: CASSLAGAYEQYF. The CDR3 nucleotides read TGTGCCAGCAGCCTCGCCGGGGCCTACGAGCAGTACTTC.

For this clone: One end of the junction does not line up with germline, which may come from a read error. The chain employs TRBV7-7 and TRBJ1-1; D is unresolved. The CDR3 totals 13 residues. Germline V gene sequence: CDR1 SSHAT, CDR2 FNYEAQ (reference sequence). The CDR3 nucleotides are TGTGCTAGCAGCTTAAACACCCACACTGAAGCTTTCTTT. It encodes CASSLNTHTEAFF.

The chain is built from TRBV6-4 and TRBJ1-4, with D possibly being TRBD1 (6 bases). Per the germline V gene, CDR1 is MRHNA and CDR2 is SNTAGT. Trimming removed 3 bases from V and 8 bases from J, with 13 bases in between. The length of the CDR3 is 14 residues. Here the CDR3 DNA reads TGTGCCAGCAGTGAACAGGGTACGGAAGAAAAACTGTTTTTT. This codes for CASSEQGTEEKLFF.

The V call is TRBV7-2, the J call TRBJ2-7; tentative D call: TRBD1 (6 bases). V was pared by 4 bases and J by 5 bases, with 24 bases between. In germline, CDR1 is SGHTA, CDR2 FQGNSA. This CDR3 comprises 17 residues. This CDR3 is CASSSSDRQDIPHEQYF. The CDR3 bases are TGTGCCAGCAGCTCAAGCGACCGACAGGACATTCCGCACGAGCAGTACTTC.

CDR3 DNA sequence: TGTGCCAGCCCGGACAGGGGCCAATATGGCTACACCTTC. Its protein product is CASPDRGQYGYTF. The chain is built from TRBV21-1 and TRBJ1-2; whether TRBD1, the table's D call, matches the DNA was not checked. TRBV21-1 is given as a pseudogene. This CDR3 region has 13 residues.

This clone has more than one count but fewer than ten. The rearrangement links TRBV12-5 to TRBJ1-1; D might be TRBD1 (6 bases). V lost 7 bases and J 4 bases, leaving 13 bases between the germline ends. This CDR3 comprises 13 residues. Germline V lookup: CDR1 LGHNT, CDR2 FRNRAP. CDR3 in amino acids: CASALTGSTEAFF. DNA for the CDR3: TGTGCTAGTGCCCTAACAGGGTCCACTGAAGCTTTCTTT.

In the case of this clone: The junction departs from the called germline gene at one end, perhaps through a read error. V and J are TRBV7-7 and TRBJ1-5; the match to TRBD1 covers 9 bases. The CDR3 is made up of 20 amino acids. Looked up from germline, CDR1 is SSHAT and CDR2 is FNYEAQ (reference sequence). CDR3 region: CASSLETHRGLGGSNQPQHF. The CDR3 coding sequence is TGTGCTAGCAGCTTAGAGACCCACAGGGGGCTTGGCGGGAGCAATCAGCCCCAGCATTTT.

This clone was observed a single time. V is TRBV27 and J is TRBJ1-2; D unresolved. V lost 8 bases and J lost 13, with 17 bases in between. The V gene's germline CDR1 is MNHEY and CDR2 SMNVEV (reference sequence). The CDR3 loop spans 11 amino acids. DNA for the CDR3: TGTGCCAGCCGCCTAACCGGGTCTCGCACCTTC. Its protein is CASRLTGSRTF.

The V gene is TRBV6-6, the J gene TRBJ2-1; TRBD1 matches at 7 bases. CDR3 size: 15 residues. Germline assignment: CDR1 MNHNY and CDR2 SVGAGI (reference sequence). After removal of 6 bases from V and 4 bases from J, the junction contained 9 bases not matched to a gene. The CDR3 protein is CASSQGDRAYNEQFF. CDR3 in DNA: TGTGCCAGCAGCCAGGGGGACAGAGCTTACAATGAGCAGTTCTTC.

The gene calls are TRBV18 and TRBJ1-6, with D tentatively TRBD1 (5 bases). This CDR3 has 15 residues. Germline V gene sequence: CDR1 KGHSH, CDR2 LQKENI. Trimming shortened V by 3 bases and J by 7 bases, and 13 bases separated the two germline ends. The CDR3 region is CASSPPGPRNSPLHF. The CDR3 bases are TGTGCCAGCTCACCCCCAGGGCCTAGGAATTCACCCCTCCACTTT.

This clone has just a few counts. The chain combines TRBV7-9 with TRBJ1-2, with unresolved D. The V gene's germline CDR1 is SEHNR and CDR2 FQNEAQ (reference sequence). The V gene lost 6 bases and the J gene lost 8 bases, with 22 bases spanning the gap. This CDR3 has 15 amino acids. CDR3 nucleotides: TGTGCCAGCAGTCCCCGCCCTTCCGCACAGTGGGGCTACACCTTC. This translates into CASSPRPSAQWGYTF.

This clone was detected only a few times. V and J are TRBV7-9 and TRBJ1-5; no reliable D call. This CDR3 contains 17 residues. V shed 2 bases and J shed 4 bases, with 18 bases lying between them. The germline gives CDR1 SEHNR, CDR2 FQNEAQ (reference sequence). CDR3 nucleotide sequence: TGTGCCAGCAGCTTATCATTTTCTGGGGAGAGTAATCAGCCCCAGCATTTT. This translates into CASSLSFSGESNQPQHF.

This clone has just one count. This chain connects TRBV5-5 to TRBJ2-5, with 9 bases identical to TRBD2. Germline-derived CDR1 and CDR2 are SGHKS and YYEKEE (reference sequence). This CDR3 region has 15 residues. V lost 2 bases, J lost 5 bases, and 7 bases stayed unmatched. CDR3 nucleotides: TGTGCCAGCAGCTTTGGGCGGGGGGGCTTGGAGACCCAGTACTTC. It encodes CASSFGRGGLETQYF.

The chain is built from TRBV7-8 and TRBJ2-7; a possible D gene is TRBD1 (7 bases). In germline, CDR1 is SGHVS, CDR2 FQNEAQ. Trimming removed 4 bases from V and 1 base from J, with 17 bases in between. CDR3 size: 16 residues. CDR3 protein: CASSSRGARVSYEQYF. The CDR3 DNA sequence: TGTGCCAGCAGCTCCAGGGGGGCCAGGGTGTCCTACGAGCAGTACTTC.

In this sample, this clone turned up once. This chain connects TRBV5-6 to TRBJ2-1; D is undetermined. The V end lost 1 base, the J end lost 2 bases, and 13 bases lay between the germline ends. This CDR3 is 16 amino acids long. CDR1 is SGHDT, CDR2 YYEEEE, per germline. CDR3 sequence reads: CASSLRLGRTYNEQFF. In DNA form, the CDR3 reads TGTGCCAGCAGCTTGAGGCTGGGCAGGACCTACAATGAGCAGTTCTTC.

The rearrangement joins TRBV5-4 to TRBJ2-3, with 12 bases fitting TRBD2. This CDR3 is 15 amino acids long. With 4 bases clipped from V and 6 bases from J, the junction kept 6 bases outside the gene matches. Germline CDR1 and CDR2: SGHNT and YYREEE (reference sequence). DNA of the CDR3: TGTGCCAGCAGCCCACTAGCGGGGGGAGCGGATACGCAGTATTTT. Residues: CASSPLAGGADTQYF.

J is TRBJ2-7 and V is TRBV5-1, with a possible D match to TRBD1 (6 bases). Germline V gene lookup returns CDR1 SGHRS and CDR2 YFSETQ. The CDR3 sequence is 11 residues long. Trimming shortened V by 7 bases and J by 1 base, and 6 bases separated the two germline ends. CDR3 residues: CASGQSYEQYF. In DNA, the CDR3 is TGCGCCAGCGGACAGTCCTACGAGCAGTACTTC.

The rearrangement joins TRBV5-4 to TRBJ2-5; possibly TRBD1 for D (8 bases). V was shortened by 4 bases and J by 3 bases, with 10 bases between the two germline ends. The CDR3 totals 13 residues. Germline lookup yields CDR1 SGHNT and CDR2 YYREEE (reference sequence). The CDR3 DNA is TGTGCCAGCAGCACAGGGGGGGAAGAGACCCAGTACTTC. It is translated as CASSTGGEETQYF. The entire variable domain, with the rest obtained from reference TRBV5-4 and TRBJ2-5, is as follows: ETGVTQSPTHLIKTRGQQVTLRCSSQSGHNTVSWYQQALGQGPQFIFQYYREEENGRGNFPPRFSGLQFPNYSSELNVNALELDDSALYLCASSTGGEETQYFGPGTRLLVL.

This clone was observed a handful of times. This CDR3 reads CASSAAYEQYF. The CDR3 coding sequence is TGCGCCAGCAGCGCAGCCTACGAGCAGTACTTC. This chain uses TRBV5-1 with TRBJ2-7; D is unresolved. The V and J ends lost 4 bases and 2 bases respectively, with 4 bases between them. Germline lookup yields CDR1 SGHRS and CDR2 YFSETQ. The CDR3 totals 11 residues.

The chain employs TRBV6-5 and TRBJ2-2; 11 nucleotides line up with TRBD2. Germline values: CDR1 MNHEY, CDR2 SVGAGI. This CDR3 has 15 residues. With V trimmed by 0 bases and J by 6 bases, 0 bases remained unmatched. CDR3 DNA sequence: TGTGCCAGCAGTTACTCTAGCGGGGGGGCCGGGGAGCTGTTTTTT. Protein: CASSYSSGGAGELFF.